One sample yielded the 27 T cell receptor beta chains listed below, sequenced in a study of T cell responses to AZD1222 COVID-19 vaccine. Libraries were prepared by immunoSEQ multiplex PCR; TCRdb keeps only in-frame clonotypes and omits some of them. The table includes 180,000 or so clones, roughly 90% detected once. This specimen consisted of peripheral blood, obtained 28 days after the second AZD1222 dose. All receptors come from an adult who received the AZD1222 COVID-19 vaccine.

The rearrangement links TRBV24-1 to TRBJ1-1; 8 bases map to TRBD1. CDR1 and CDR2 from the germline V gene are KGHDR and SFDVKD. V shed 2 bases and J 6 bases; nucleotides not matched to a gene: 19. CDR3 length: 19 residues. CDR3 region: CATSDSHPPRGPGGPEAFF. CDR3 sequence (DNA): TGTGCCACCAGTGATTCCCATCCCCCCAGGGGGCCTGGGGGGCCTGAAGCTTTCTTT.

Only one count was recorded for this clone. The rearrangement joins TRBV11-2 to TRBJ1-3, with TRBD1 matching 9 bases. V was pared by 6 bases and J by 6 bases, with 6 bases of the junction left unmatched. Germline CDR1 and CDR2: SGHAT and FQNNGV. CDR3 length equals 14 residues. The CDR3 DNA follows: TGTGCCAGCAGTTATACAGGGGGCGAAAACACCATATATTTT. Translating gives CASSYTGGENTIYF.

The chain recombines TRBV27 with TRBJ1-1; D gene unclear. The V gene's germline CDR1 is MNHEY and CDR2 SMNVEV (reference sequence). The germline V and J ends were trimmed by 3 bases and 4 bases, with 9 bases remaining between them. The CDR3 contains 13 residues. In DNA, the CDR3 is TGTGCCAGCAGTTTGGCGGTTGCCACTGAAGCTTTCTTT. Translation gives CASSLAVATEAFF.

In regard to this clone: Other DNA sequences from this sample encode an identical CDR3 as well. V usage is TRBV28 and J usage is TRBJ2-7; D remains ambiguous. The CDR3 is made up of 12 amino acids. Germline V gene lookup returns CDR1 MDHEN and CDR2 SYDVKM. V lost 1 base and J lost 4, with 5 bases in between. DNA of the CDR3: TGTGCCAGCAGTTTATCACGGTACGAGCAGTACTTC. Translating gives CASSLSRYEQYF.

CDR3 region: CASSGDSLGGEQYF. The CDR3 region has the DNA TGTGCCAGCAGTGGGGACAGCCTAGGTGGCGAGCAGTACTTC. This sequence joins TRBV2 and TRBJ2-7; 7 nucleotides agree with TRBD1. CDR1 is SNHLY and CDR2 is FYNNEI in the germline V gene. The CDR3 extends over 14 amino acids. Trimming took 4 bases from V and 6 from J; bases not matched to a gene: 9.

The V gene is TRBV4-1, the J gene TRBJ2-7; D is unresolved. The germline V gene has CDR1 MGHRA and CDR2 YSYEKL. The CDR3 consists of 15 residues. V gave up 0 bases and J gave up 3 bases, with 12 bases separating them. In nucleotides, the CDR3 is TGCGCCAGCAGCCAAGATCCCAGGAATCGCTACGAGCAGTACTTC. It encodes CASSQDPRNRYEQYF.

V usage is TRBV19 and J usage is TRBJ1-2; no clear D. The germline V gene encodes CDR1 LNHDA and CDR2 SQIVND (reference sequence). CDR3 length equals 14 residues. V dropped 3 bases and J dropped 7 bases, with 15 bases sitting between them. In DNA form, the CDR3 reads TGTGCCAGTAGTATCACCGGGATTAGTATTGGCTACACCTTC. The encoded protein is CASSITGISIGYTF.

The V call is TRBV10-3, the J call TRBJ2-1, with 10 positions matching TRBD1. With 2 bases clipped from V and 6 bases from J, the junction kept 7 bases outside the gene matches. CDR3 length: 16 amino acids. Germline V gene data show CDR1 as ENHRY and CDR2 as SYGVKD. The CDR3 sequence: CAISERGTGESNEQFF. The CDR3, as DNA: TGTGCCATCAGTGAGCGGGGGACAGGGGAGTCCAATGAGCAGTTCTTC.

The DNA for the CDR3 is TGTGCCAGCAGCGCAGGGGGCGGCTACACCTTC. Encoded protein: CASSAGGGYTF. The chain recombines TRBV6-6 with TRBJ1-2, with 8 bases that match TRBD1. The V gene's germline CDR1 is MNHNY and CDR2 SVGAGI (reference sequence). This CDR3 comprises 11 residues. The J segment lost 8 bases and the V segment lost 6 bases, leaving 2 bases of the junction unmatched.

This chain connects TRBV4-1 to TRBJ1-2, with 8 positions matching TRBD1. This CDR3 has 14 residues. Germline lookup yields CDR1 MGHRA and CDR2 YSYEKL. V shed 6 bases and J 5 bases; nucleotides not matched to a gene: 8. The CDR3 DNA reads as TGCGCCAGCAGTCTCGGACAGGGAGAGTATGGCTACACCTTC. It specifies CASSLGQGEYGYTF.

CDR3 loop: CASSGRTSGRAIGNEQFF. Written as DNA, the CDR3 is TGTGCCAGCAGTGGGCGGACTAGCGGGAGGGCCATTGGCAATGAGCAGTTCTTC. This rearrangement joins TRBV25-1 to TRBJ2-1; 15 nucleotides align to TRBD2. The germline V gene encodes CDR1 MGHDK and CDR2 SYGVNS. The V gene end was trimmed by 4 bases and the J gene end by 6 bases; junction bases not matched to a gene: 10. The CDR3 consists of 18 residues.

V gene TRBV29-1 combines with J gene TRBJ2-2, with a weak D call TRBD2 (6 bases). V was pared by 4 bases and J by 6 bases, with 12 bases between. The CDR3 is 13 residues long. Looked up from germline, CDR1 is SQVTM and CDR2 is ANQGSEA. CDR3 sequence (DNA): TGCAGCGTTGTTAAAGGACTATCCGGGGAGCTGTTTTTT. This sequence encodes CSVVKGLSGELFF.

The table lists this clone with a few counts. V usage is TRBV18 and J usage is TRBJ1-3; D is ambiguous. With 3 bases removed from V and 0 bases from J, the gap between germline ends came to 6 bases. The CDR3 spans 14 residues. CDR1 is KGHSH and CDR2 is LQKENI in the germline V gene. The chain's CDR3 is CASSPGSSGNTIYF. The CDR3 DNA sequence: TGTGCCAGCTCACCTGGCAGCTCTGGAAACACCATATATTTT.

This chain uses TRBV7-6 with TRBJ2-7, with D perhaps TRBD1 (5 bases). Germline V lookup: CDR1 SGHVS, CDR2 FNYEAQ. CDR3 length: 15 residues. Between the trimmed V and J ends, which lost 1 base and 2 bases, there was a span of 12 bases. The CDR3 DNA reads as TGTGCCAGCAGCTTAGACCCAGGGAAAACCTACGAGCAGTACTTC. Its protein product is CASSLDPGKTYEQYF.

The chain links TRBV7-8 to TRBJ2-3; no clear D. Trimming removed 7 bases from V and 0 bases from J, with 8 bases in between. The CDR3 loop spans 13 amino acids. Germline V gene lookup returns CDR1 SGHVS and CDR2 FQNEAQ. CDR3: CASKFFSTDTQYF. CDR3 bases: TGTGCCAGCAAGTTCTTCAGCACAGATACGCAGTATTTT.

This clone was seen more than once but under ten times. This chain links TRBV2 with TRBJ2-5; D might be TRBD2 (6 bases). This CDR3 has 14 residues. V was shortened by 6 bases and J by 7 bases, with 18 bases between the two germline ends. Per germline, CDR1 SNHLY and CDR2 FYNNEI. The CDR3 sequence: CASRQSQTRLTQYF. The CDR3 DNA reads TGTGCCAGCAGGCAAAGCCAGACTAGGTTGACCCAGTACTTC.

V is TRBV7-2 and J is TRBJ1-5; the D is unclear. The CDR3 covers 14 residues. Germline V gene sequence: CDR1 SGHTA, CDR2 FQGNSA. V was cut by 5 bases and J by 0 bases, with 8 bases left in between. CDR3 nucleotides: TGTGCCAGCAGCCCCTACGATAGCAATCAGCCCCAGCATTTT. Protein product: CASSPYDSNQPQHF.

V is TRBV20-1 and J is TRBJ2-5; 11 nucleotides agree with TRBD1. The V gene end was trimmed by 3 bases and the J gene end by 0 bases; junction bases not matched to a gene: 12. The germline gives CDR1 DFQATT, CDR2 SNEGSKA (reference sequence). CDR3 length: 18 amino acids. CDR3 amino acids: CSASDFGGTGGYQETQYF. The CDR3 region has the DNA TGCAGTGCTAGTGACTTCGGAGGGACAGGGGGGTACCAAGAGACCCAGTACTTC.

This chain uses TRBV6-5 with TRBJ1-1; D might be TRBD1 (6 bases). V was cut by 4 bases and J by 5 bases, with 20 bases left in between. The CDR3 is 16 residues long. CDR1 is MNHEY, CDR2 SVGAGI, per germline. The CDR3 nucleotides are TGTGCCAGCAGTTCAGGGGTCGGGGGCGGTAGTACTGAAGCTTTCTTT. Protein sequence: CASSSGVGGGSTEAFF.

The chain employs TRBV6-2 or TRBV6-3 and TRBJ2-3, with 9 positions matching TRBD2. CDR3 length equals 17 residues. Trimming cost V 4 bases and J 2 bases; bases outside gene matches: 10. Germline V gene sequence: CDR1 MNHEY, CDR2 SVGEGT. CDR3 bases: TGTGCCAGCAGTTTACCGGGACTAGCAATATCCACAGATACGCAGTATTTT. The encoded protein is CASSLPGLAISTDTQYF.

The J gene is TRBJ1-1, the V gene TRBV15; 9 bases are shared with TRBD1. The CDR3 spans 15 residues. CDR1 LNHNV and CDR2 YYDKDF come from the germline V gene (reference sequence). The V and J ends lost 4 bases and 4 bases, in that order; junction bases with no gene match: 7. The CDR3 is CATSTDRGSGTEAFF. DNA of the CDR3: TGTGCCACCAGCACCGACAGGGGGTCGGGCACTGAAGCTTTCTTT.

J is TRBJ2-5 and V is TRBV24-1, with 7 bases lining up with TRBD1. Trimming cost V 5 bases and J 3 bases; bases outside gene matches: 11. The CDR3 spans 16 residues. Germline V gene lookup returns CDR1 KGHDR and CDR2 SFDVKD. CDR3 sequence (DNA): TGTGCCACCAGTGTGAAGGGGGCTCAAAGGGAAGAGACCCAGTACTTC. It is translated as CATSVKGAQREETQYF.

This chain uses TRBV27 with TRBJ2-1, with TRBD2 matching over 10 bases. Looked up from germline, CDR1 is MNHEY and CDR2 is SMNVEV (reference sequence). This CDR3 has 18 residues. The trim removed 6 bases at V and 9 bases at J, leaving 20 bases unmatched. The CDR3 is CASRRKVASGGPRTEQFF. CDR3 coding DNA: TGTGCCAGCAGGCGTAAGGTGGCTAGCGGGGGCCCAAGGACTGAGCAGTTCTTC.

V and J are TRBV11-2 and TRBJ2-7; 11 bases are shared with TRBD2. The germline V gene has CDR1 SGHAT and CDR2 FQNNGV. Trimming at V came to 1 base and at J to 0 bases, leaving 8 bases not matched to a gene. This CDR3 region has 18 residues. The CDR3 is CASSLVLASGRTSYEQYF. CDR3 nucleotides: TGTGCCAGCAGCTTAGTTTTGGCTAGCGGGAGGACCTCCTACGAGCAGTACTTC.

The chain uses TRBV21-1 and TRBJ1-1. TRBV21-1 is flagged as a pseudogene. This CDR3 contains 15 residues. DNA of the CDR3: TGTGCCAGCAGCAAAGGGGGGGAAAGGATCACTGAAGCTTTCTTT. The encoded protein is CASSKGGERITEAFF.

This clone appeared once. The chain links TRBV4-1 to TRBJ2-4, with TRBD2 matching 10 bases. The CDR3 has 19 amino acids. CDR1 and CDR2 from the germline V gene are MGHRA and YSYEKL. The V and J ends lost 1 base and 1 base, in that order; junction bases with no gene match: 10. Here the CDR3 reads CASSQVLAGVRMAKNIQYF. Written as DNA, the CDR3 is TGCGCCAGCAGCCAAGTTCTAGCGGGGGTAAGGATGGCCAAAAACATTCAGTACTTC.

This chain uses TRBV30 with TRBJ2-6; D unresolved. The germline gives CDR1 GTSNPN, CDR2 SVGIG (reference sequence). The CDR3 totals 15 residues. Trimming pared 4 bases from V and 0 bases from J, leaving 10 bases between. CDR3: CAWTAQISGANVLTF. DNA of the CDR3: TGTGCCTGGACCGCCCAGATCTCTGGGGCCAACGTCCTGACTTTC.